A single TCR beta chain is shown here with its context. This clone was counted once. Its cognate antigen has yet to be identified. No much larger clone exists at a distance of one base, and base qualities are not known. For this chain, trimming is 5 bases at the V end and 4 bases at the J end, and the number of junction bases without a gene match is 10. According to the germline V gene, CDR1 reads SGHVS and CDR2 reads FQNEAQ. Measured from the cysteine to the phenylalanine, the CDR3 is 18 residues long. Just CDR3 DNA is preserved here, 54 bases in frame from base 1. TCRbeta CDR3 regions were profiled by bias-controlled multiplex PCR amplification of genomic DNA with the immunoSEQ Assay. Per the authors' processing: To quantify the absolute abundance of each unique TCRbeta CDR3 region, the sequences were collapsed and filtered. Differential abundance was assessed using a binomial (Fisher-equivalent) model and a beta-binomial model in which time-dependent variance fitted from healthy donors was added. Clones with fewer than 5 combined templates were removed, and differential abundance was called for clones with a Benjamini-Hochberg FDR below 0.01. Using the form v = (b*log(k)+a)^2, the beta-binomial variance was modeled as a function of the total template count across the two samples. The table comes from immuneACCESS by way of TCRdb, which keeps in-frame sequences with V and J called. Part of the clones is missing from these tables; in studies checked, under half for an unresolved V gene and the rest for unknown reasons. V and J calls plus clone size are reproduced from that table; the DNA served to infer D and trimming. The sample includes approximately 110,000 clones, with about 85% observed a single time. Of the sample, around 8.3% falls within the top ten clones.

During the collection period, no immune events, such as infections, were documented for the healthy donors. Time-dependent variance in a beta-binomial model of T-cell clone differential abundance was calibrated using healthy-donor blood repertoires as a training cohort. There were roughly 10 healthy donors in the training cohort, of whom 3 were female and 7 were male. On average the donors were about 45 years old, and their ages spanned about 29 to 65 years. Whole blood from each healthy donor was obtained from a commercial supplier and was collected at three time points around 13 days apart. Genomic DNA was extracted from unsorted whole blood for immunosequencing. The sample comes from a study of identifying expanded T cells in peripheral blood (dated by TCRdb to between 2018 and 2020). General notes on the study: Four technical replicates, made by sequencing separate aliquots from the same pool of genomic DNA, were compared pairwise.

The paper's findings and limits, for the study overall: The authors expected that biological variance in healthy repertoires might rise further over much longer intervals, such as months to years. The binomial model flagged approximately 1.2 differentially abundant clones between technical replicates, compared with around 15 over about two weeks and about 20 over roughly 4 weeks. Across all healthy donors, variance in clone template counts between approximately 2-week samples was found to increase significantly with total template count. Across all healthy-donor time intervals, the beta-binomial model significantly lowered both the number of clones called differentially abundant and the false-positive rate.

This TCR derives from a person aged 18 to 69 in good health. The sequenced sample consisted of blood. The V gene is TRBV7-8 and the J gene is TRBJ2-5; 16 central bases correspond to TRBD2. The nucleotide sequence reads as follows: TGTGCCAGCAGCCCAGGGGGACTAGCGGGAGGGCCGGGAGAGACCCAGTACTTC. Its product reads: CASSPGGLAGGPGETQYF.